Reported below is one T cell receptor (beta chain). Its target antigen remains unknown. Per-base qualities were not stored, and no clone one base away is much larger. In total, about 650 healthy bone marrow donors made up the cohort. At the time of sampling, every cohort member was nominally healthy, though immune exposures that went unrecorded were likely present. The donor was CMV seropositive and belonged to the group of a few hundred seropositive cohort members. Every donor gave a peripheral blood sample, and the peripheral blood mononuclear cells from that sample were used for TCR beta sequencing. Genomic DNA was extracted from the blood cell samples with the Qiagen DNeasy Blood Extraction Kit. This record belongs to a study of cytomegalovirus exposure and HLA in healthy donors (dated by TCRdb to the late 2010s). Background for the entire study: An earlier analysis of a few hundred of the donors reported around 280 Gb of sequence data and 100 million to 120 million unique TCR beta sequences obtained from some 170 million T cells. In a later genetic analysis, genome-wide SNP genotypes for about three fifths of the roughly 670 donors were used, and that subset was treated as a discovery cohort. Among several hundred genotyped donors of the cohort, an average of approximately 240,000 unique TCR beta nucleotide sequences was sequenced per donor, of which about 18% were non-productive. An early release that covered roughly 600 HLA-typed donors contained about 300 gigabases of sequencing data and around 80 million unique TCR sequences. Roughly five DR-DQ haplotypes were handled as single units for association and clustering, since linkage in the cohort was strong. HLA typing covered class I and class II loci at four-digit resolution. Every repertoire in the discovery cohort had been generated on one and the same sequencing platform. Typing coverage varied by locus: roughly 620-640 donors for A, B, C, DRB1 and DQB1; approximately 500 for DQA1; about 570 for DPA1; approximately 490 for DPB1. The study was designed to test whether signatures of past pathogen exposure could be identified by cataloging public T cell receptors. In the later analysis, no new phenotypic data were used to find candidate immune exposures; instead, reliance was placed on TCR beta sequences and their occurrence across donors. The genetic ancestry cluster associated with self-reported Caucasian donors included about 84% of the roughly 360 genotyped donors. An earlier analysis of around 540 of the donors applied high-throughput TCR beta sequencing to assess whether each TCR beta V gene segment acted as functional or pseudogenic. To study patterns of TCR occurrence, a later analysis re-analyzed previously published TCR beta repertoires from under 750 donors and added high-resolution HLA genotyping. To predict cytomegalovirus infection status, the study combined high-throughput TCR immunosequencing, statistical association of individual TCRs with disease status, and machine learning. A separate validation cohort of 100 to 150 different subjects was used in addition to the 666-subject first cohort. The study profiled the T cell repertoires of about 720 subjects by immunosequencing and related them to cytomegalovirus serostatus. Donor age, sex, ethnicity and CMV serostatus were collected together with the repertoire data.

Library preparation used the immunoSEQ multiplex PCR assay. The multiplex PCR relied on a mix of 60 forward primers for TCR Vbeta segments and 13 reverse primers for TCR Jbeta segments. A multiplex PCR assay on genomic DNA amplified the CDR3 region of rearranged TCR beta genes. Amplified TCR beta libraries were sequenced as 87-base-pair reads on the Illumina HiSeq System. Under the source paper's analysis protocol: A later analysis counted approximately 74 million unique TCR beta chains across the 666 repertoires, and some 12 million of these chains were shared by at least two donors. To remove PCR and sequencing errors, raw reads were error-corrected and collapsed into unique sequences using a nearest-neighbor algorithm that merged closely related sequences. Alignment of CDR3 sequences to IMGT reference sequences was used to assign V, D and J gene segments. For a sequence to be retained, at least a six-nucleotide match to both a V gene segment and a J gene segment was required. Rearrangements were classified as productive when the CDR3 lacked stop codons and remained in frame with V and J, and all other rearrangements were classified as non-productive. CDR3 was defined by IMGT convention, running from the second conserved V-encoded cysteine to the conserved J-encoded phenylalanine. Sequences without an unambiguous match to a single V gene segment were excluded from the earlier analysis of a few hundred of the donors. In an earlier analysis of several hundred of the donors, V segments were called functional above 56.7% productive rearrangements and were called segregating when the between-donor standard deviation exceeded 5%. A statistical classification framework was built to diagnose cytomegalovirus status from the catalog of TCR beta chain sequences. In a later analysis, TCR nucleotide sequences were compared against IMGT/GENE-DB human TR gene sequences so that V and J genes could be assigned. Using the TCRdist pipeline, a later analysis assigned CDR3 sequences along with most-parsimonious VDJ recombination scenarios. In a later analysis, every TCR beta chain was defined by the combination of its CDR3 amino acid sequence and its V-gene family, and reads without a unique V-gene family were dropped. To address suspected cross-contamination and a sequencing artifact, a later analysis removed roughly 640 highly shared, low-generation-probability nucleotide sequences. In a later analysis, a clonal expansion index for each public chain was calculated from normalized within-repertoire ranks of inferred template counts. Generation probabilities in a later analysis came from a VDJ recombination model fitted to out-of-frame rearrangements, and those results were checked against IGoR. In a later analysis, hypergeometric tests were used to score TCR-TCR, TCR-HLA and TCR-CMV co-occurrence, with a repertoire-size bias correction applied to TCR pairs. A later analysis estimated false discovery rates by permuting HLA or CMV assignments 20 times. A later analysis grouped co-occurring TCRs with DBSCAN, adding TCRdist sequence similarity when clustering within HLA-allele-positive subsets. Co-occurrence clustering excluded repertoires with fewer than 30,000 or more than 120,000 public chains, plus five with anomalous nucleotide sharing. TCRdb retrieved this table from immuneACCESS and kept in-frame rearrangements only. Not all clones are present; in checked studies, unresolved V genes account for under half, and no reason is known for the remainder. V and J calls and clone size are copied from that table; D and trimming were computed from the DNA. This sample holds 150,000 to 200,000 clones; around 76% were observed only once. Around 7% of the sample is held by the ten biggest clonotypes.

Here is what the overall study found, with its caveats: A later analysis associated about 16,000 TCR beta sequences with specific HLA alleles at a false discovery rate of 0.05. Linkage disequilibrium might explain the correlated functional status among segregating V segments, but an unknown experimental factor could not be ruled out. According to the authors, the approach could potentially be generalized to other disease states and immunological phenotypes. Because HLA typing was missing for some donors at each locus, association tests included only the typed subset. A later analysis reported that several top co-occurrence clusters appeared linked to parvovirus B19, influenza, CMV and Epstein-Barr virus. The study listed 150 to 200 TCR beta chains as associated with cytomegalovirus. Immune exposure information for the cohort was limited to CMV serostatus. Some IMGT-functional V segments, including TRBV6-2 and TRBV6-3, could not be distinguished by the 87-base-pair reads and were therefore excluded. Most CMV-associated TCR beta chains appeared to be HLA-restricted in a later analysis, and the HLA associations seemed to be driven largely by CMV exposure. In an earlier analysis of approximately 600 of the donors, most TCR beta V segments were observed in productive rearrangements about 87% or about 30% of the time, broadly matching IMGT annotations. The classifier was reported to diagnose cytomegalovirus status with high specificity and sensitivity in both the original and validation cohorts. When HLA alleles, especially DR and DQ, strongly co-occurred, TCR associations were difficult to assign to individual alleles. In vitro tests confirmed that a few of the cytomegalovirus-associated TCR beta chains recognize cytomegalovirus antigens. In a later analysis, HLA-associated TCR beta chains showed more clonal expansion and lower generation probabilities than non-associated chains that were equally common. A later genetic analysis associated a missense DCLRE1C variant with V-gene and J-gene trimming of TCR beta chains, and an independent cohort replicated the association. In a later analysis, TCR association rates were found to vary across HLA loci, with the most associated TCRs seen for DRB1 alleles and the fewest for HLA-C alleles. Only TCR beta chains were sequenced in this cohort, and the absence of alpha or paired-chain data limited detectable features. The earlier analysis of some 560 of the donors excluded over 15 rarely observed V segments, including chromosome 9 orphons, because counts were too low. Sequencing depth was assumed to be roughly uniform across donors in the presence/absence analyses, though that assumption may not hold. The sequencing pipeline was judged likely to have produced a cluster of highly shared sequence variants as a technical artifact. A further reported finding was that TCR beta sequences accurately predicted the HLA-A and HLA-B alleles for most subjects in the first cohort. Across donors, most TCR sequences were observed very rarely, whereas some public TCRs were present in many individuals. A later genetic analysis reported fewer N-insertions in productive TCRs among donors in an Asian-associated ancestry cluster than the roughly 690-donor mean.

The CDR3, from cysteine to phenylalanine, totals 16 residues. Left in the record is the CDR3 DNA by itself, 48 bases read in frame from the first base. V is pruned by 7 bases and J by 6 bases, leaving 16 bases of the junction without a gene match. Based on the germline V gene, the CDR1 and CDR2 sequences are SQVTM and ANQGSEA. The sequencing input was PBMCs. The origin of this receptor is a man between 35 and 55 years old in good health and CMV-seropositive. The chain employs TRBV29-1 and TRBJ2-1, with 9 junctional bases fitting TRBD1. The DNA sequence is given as TGCAGCGCCACCCGAGCGACAGGGGGTACGGGCAATGAGCAGTTCTTC. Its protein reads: CSATRATGGTGNEQFF.